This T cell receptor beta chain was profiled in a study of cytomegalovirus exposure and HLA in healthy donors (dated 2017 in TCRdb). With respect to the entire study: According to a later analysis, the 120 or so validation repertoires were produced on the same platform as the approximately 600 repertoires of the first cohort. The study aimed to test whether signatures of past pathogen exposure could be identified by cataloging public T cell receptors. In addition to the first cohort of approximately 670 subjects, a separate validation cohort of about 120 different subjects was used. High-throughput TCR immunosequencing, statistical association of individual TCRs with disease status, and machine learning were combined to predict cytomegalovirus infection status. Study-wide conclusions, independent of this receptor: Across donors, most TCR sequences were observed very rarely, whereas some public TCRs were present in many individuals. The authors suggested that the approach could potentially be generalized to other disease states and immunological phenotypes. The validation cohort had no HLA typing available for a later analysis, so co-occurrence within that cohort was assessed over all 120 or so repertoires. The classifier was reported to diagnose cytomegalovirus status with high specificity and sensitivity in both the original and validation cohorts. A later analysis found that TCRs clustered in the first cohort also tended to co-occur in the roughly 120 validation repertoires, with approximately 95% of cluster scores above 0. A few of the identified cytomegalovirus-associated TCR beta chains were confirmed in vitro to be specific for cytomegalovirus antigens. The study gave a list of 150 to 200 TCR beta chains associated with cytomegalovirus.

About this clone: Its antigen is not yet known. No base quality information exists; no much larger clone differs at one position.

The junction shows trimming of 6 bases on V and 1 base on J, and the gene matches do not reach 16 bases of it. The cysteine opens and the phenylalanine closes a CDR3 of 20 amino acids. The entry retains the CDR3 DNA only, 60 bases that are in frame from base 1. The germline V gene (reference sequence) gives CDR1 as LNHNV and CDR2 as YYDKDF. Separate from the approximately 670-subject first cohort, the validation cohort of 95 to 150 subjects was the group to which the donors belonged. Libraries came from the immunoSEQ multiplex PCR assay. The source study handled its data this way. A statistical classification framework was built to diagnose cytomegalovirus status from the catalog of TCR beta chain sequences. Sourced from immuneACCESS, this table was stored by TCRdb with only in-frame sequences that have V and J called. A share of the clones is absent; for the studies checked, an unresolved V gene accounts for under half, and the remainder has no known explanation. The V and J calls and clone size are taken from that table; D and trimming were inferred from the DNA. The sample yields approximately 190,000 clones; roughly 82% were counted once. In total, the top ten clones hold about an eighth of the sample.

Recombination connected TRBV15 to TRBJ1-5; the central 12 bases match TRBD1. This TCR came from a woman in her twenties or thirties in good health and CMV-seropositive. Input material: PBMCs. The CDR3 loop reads CATSHRKGTGGPTSNQPQHF. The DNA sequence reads TGTGCCACCAGTCATAGAAAAGGGACAGGGGGCCCTACGAGCAATCAGCCCCAGCATTTT.